Listed below are T cell receptor beta chains from one sample, sequenced in a study of cytomegalovirus exposure and HLA in healthy donors. The assay was immunoSEQ multiplex PCR, and TCRdb's table has in-frame clones only and misses some. Its listing shows about 150,000 clones. The sample taken for sequencing was PBMCs. These receptors all stem from a woman aged 50 to 65 in good health and CMV-seronegative. Both conserved end residues are part of each CDR3. The D gene is left open where the match is weak.

V	D	J	DNA	CDR3
TRBV27	NA	TRBJ1-6	TGTGCCAGCAGTCTCCGAGGTAATTCACCCCTCCACTTT	CASSLRGNSPLHF
TRBV7-9	TRBD1	TRBJ2-7	TGTGCCAGCAGCCAAGGGGGTGGACAGGGGACGTGGCAGTACTTC	CASSQGGGQGTWQYF
TRBV7-9	TRBD1	TRBJ2-1	TGTGCCAGCAGCTTAAACAGGGGAAAGGGTGAGCAGTTCTTC	CASSLNRGKGEQFF
TRBV10-3	NA	TRBJ2-7	TGTGCCATCAGTGAGTCTCAGGGAGGAGTAAGGTACGAGCAGTACTTC	CAISESQGGVRYEQYF
TRBV19	NA	TRBJ1-5	TGTGCCAGTACTCCCCTCCAGGGAATAGGTCAGCCCCAGCATTTT	CASTPLQGIGQPQHF
TRBV9	TRBD1	TRBJ2-7	TGTGCCAGCAGCCTAGGGACAGGATTACTCTACGAGCAGTACTTC	CASSLGTGLLYEQYF
TRBV4-1	TRBD1	TRBJ1-1	TGCGCCAGCAGCCTCCACGGGACAGCTGAAGCTTTCTTT	CASSLHGTAEAFF
TRBV6-1	TRBD1	TRBJ1-1	TGTGCCAGCAGTGAAATGACAGGGATGAACACTGAAGCTTTCTTT	CASSEMTGMNTEAFF
TRBV28	NA	TRBJ1-2	TGTGCCAGCAGTTTACGGGACACCCTCTACACCTTC	CASSLRDTLYTF
TRBV9	NA	TRBJ2-5	TGTGCCAGCAGCCTCCCAGGGCCCCAAGGTACCCAGTACTTC	CASSLPGPQGTQYF
TRBV4-3	TRBD1	TRBJ2-1	TGCGCCAGCAGCCAATTCGGGACAGCCTCCCGAAGCTCCTACAATGAGCAGTTCTTC	CASSQFGTASRSSYNEQFF
TRBV28	NA	TRBJ1-2	TGTGCCAGCAGTTTACGCAGCTATGGCTACACCTTC	CASSLRSYGYTF
TRBV10-3	TRBD1	TRBJ1-1	TGTGCCATCAGTCAGGGACAGGGCGGAACTGAAGCTTTCTTT	CAISQGQGGTEAFF
TRBV9	TRBD2	TRBJ2-3	TGTGCCAGCAGCGTAGACCCCGGGACTACTACGGGTACGCAGTATTTT	CASSVDPGTTTGTQYF
TRBV30	NA	TRBJ1-5	TGTGCCTGGAGTAGGGGGCAGCCCCAGCATTTT	CAWSRGQPQHF
TRBV7-3	TRBD2	TRBJ2-7	TGTGCCAGCAGCCCTAGCGGGGGAACCTCAAGCGAGCAGTACTTC	CASSPSGGTSSEQYF
TRBV7-2	NA	TRBJ2-2	TGTGCCAGCAGCTTACTGAACACCGGGGAGCTGTTTTTT	CASSLLNTGELFF
TRBV5-1	TRBD1	TRBJ1-1	TGCGCCAGCAGCCCGGAGGGACAGGGGCAAACCCCCACTGAAGCTTTCTTT	CASSPEGQGQTPTEAFF
TRBV7-2	TRBD2	TRBJ2-7	TGTGCCAGCAGCTTAGCTAGCGGGGGGGACTACGAGCAGTACTTC	CASSLASGGDYEQYF
TRBV19	TRBD1	TRBJ1-5	TGTGCCAGTGTCCGACAGGGACAAAATCAGCCCCAGCATTTT	CASVRQGQNQPQHF
TRBV6-6	TRBD2	TRBJ2-1	TGTGCCAACTGCCTAGCGGGAGATTACCGGGAGCAGTTCTTC	CANCLAGDYREQFF
TRBV6-1	NA	TRBJ1-2	TGTGCCAGCTCTCTACACAGGGCCTCTAACTATGGCTACACCTTC	CASSLHRASNYGYTF
TRBV5-1	NA	TRBJ2-5	TGCGCCAGCAGCTTGGCCGCGAAAGAGACCCAGTACTTC	CASSLAAKETQYF
TRBV9	NA	TRBJ1-2	TGTGCCAGCAGCGTAAGGGGGAGAGGGCCAGGCGGCTACACCTTC	CASSVRGRGPGGYTF
TRBV6-4	NA	TRBJ1-1	TGTGCCAGCAGTGACTCGATTGGACTTGAAGCTTTCTTT	CASSDSIGLEAFF
TRBV7-9	NA	TRBJ1-6	TGTGCCAGCAGCACCCAGGTGCCCTCACCCCTCCACTTT	CASSTQVPSPLHF
TRBV7-9	TRBD1	TRBJ2-7	TGTGCCAGCAGCTTCGGACAGGGTAGGAGCTACGAGCAGTACTTC	CASSFGQGRSYEQYF
TRBV7-2	NA	TRBJ2-1	TGTGCCAGCAGCTTAGACGGAGGATCGACACCGCAGTTCTTC	CASSLDGGSTPQFF
TRBV7-3	TRBD1	TRBJ1-6	TGTGCCAGCAGCTCTACAGGGGGCAAGGGAGATAATTCACCCCTCCACTTT	CASSSTGGKGDNSPLHF
TRBV19	TRBD2	TRBJ2-2	TGTGCCAGTAGTATTCGGACCGCCATCCAGGGGAGACTAGCGGTGAACACCGGGGAGCTGTTTTTT	CASSIRTAIQGRLAVNTGELFF
TRBV6-4	NA	TRBJ1-5	TGTGCCAGCAGTGACTCTCTGGGACACCAGTTTACTAGCAATCAGCCCCAGCATTTT	CASSDSLGHQFTSNQPQHF